This record concerns one T cell receptor beta chain sequence. The antigen remains unidentified. Trimming took off 8 bases at V and 0 bases at J, with 17 bases between the two ends. The CDR3 runs 15 residues. The V gene's germline CDR1 is MNHNS and CDR2 SASEGT. This sample is drawn from a study of cytomegalovirus exposure and HLA in healthy donors. Findings and limits, study-wide: There were 150 to 200 TCR beta chains listed as cytomegalovirus-associated.

TCRdb keeps only in-frame clones here, not all; method: immunoSEQ multiplex PCR. The profile covers approximately 230,000 clones, with about 90% appearing a single time and more than 10% taken by the ten largest. Sequenced input: PBMCs. The sequence derives from a man aged 18-30 years in good health and CMV-seropositive. V gene TRBV6-1 combines with J gene TRBJ2-7, with D perhaps matching TRBD1 or TRBD2 (5 bases each). This CDR3 reads CASSTNGDASYEQYF. CDR3 DNA: TGTGCCAGCTCAACCAATGGGGACGCCTCCTACGAGCAGTACTTC.